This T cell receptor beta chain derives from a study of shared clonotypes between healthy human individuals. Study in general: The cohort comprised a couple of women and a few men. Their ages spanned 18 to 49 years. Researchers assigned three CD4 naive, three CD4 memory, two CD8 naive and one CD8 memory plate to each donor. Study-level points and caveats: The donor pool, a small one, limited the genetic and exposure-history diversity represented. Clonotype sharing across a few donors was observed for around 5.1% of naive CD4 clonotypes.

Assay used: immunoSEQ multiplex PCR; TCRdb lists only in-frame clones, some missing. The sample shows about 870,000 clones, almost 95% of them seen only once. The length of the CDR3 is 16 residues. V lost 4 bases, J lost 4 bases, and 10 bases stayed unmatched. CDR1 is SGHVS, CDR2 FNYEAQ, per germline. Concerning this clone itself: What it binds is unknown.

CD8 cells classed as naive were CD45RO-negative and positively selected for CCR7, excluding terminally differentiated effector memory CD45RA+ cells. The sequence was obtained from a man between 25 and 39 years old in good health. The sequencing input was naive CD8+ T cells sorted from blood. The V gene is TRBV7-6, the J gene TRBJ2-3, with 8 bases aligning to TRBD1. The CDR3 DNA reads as TGTGCCAGCAGCTCTCGGACAGGGACGACGGCAGATACGCAGTATTTT. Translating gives CASSSRTGTTADTQYF.